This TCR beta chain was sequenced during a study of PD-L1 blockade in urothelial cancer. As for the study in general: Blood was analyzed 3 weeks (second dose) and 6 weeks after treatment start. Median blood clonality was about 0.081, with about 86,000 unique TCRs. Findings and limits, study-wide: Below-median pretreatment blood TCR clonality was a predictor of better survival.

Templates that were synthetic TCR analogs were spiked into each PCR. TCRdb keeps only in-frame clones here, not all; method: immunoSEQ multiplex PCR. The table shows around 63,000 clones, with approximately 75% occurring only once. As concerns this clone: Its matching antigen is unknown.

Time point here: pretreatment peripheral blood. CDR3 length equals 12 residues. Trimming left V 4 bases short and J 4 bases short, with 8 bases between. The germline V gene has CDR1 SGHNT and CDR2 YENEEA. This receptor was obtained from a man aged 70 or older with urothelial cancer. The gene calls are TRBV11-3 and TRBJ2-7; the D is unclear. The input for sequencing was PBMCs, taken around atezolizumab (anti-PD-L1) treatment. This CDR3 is CASSSSSYEQYF. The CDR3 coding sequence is TGTGCCAGCAGCTCCTCTTCGTACGAGCAGTACTTC.